This paragraph reports one T cell receptor beta chain. Its antigen is as yet unknown. The source of the sample is a study of post-analysis software for immune sequencing data. Notes on the study in general: Elevated frequency relative to controls characterized 4 or 5 TRBV segments in patients, TRBV5-6, TRBV5-1 and TRBV20-1 among them.

cDNA libraries of TCR beta carried unique molecular identifiers. TCRdb called the PCR reads again in MiXCR, with one record for every CDR3 protein. The sample lists 600,000 to 750,000 distinct CDR3 sequences, more than 50% occurring once. The CDR3 contains 15 residues. V gave up 6 bases and J gave up 0 bases; unmatched junction bases: 5. From germline, CDR1 is MNHNY and CDR2 SVGAGI (reference sequence). Source material: blood. The rearrangement links TRBV6-6 to TRBJ1-3; 7 positions agree with TRBD1. The clonotype originates from a girl under 10 years old with multiple sclerosis. This CDR3 reads CASSLGTASGNTIYF. As DNA, the CDR3 is TGTGCCAGCAGCCTAGGGACAGCCTCTGGAAACACCATATATTTT.